These 18 T cell receptor beta chains originate from one sample sequenced in a study of cytomegalovirus exposure and HLA in healthy donors. Generated by immunoSEQ multiplex PCR, the TCRdb table keeps only in-frame clones and is missing some. Of around 300,000 clones in the sample, 87% were seen once. Sequencing was carried out using PBMCs. Receptors were obtained from a woman in her twenties or thirties in good health and CMV-seropositive.

This clone was counted a single time. This rearrangement joins TRBV6-5 to TRBJ1-1; D gene ambiguous. With 6 bases removed from V and 8 bases from J, the gap between germline ends came to 10 bases. The CDR3 spans 11 residues. Germline CDR1 and CDR2: MNHEY and SVGAGI. CDR3 DNA sequence: TGTGCCAGCAGCTCCCCTGCGGAAGCTTTCTTT. As protein: CASSSPAEAFF.

The chain recombines TRBV7-2 with TRBJ2-5, with TRBD2 as a possible D gene (6 bases). In germline, CDR1 is SGHTA, CDR2 FQGNSA. The CDR3 length is 15 residues. Between the trimmed V and J ends, which lost 3 bases and 1 base, there was a span of 12 bases. CDR3 in amino acids: CASSFPGEIQETQYF. CDR3 DNA sequence: TGTGCCAGCAGCTTTCCGGGAGAGATCCAAGAGACCCAGTACTTC.

This chain joins TRBV5-1 and TRBJ2-7; perhaps TRBD1 as D (5 bases). Germline V gene data show CDR1 as SGHRS and CDR2 as YFSETQ. This CDR3 comprises 12 residues. V was cut by 4 bases and J by 2 bases, with 7 bases left in between. The DNA of the CDR3 is TGCGCCAGCAGCGCGGACACCTACGAGCAGTACTTC. Encoded protein: CASSADTYEQYF.

This rearrangement joins TRBV18 to TRBJ1-3; 7 positions agree with TRBD1. CDR3 length: 16 residues. Germline V lookup: CDR1 KGHSH, CDR2 LQKENI. V was pared by 5 bases and J by 5 bases, with 12 bases of the junction left unmatched. CDR3 sequence (DNA): TGTGCCAGCTCAACAAAAATTCAGGGGGGAAGAAACACCATATATTTT. Its translation: CASSTKIQGGRNTIYF.

The V call is TRBV5-1, the J call TRBJ1-1; maybe TRBD1 (5 bases). The CDR3 spans 15 residues. From germline, CDR1 is SGHRS and CDR2 YFSETQ. The V end lost 0 bases, the J end lost 2 bases, and 11 bases lay between the germline ends. CDR3 residues: CASSLETGVNTEAFF. The CDR3 DNA reads TGCGCCAGCAGCTTGGAAACAGGTGTTAACACTGAAGCTTTCTTT.

Here the CDR3 reads CASSLWDGSYEQYF. In nucleotides, the CDR3 is TGTGCCAGCAGCCTCTGGGACGGCTCCTACGAGCAGTACTTC. V is TRBV5-4 and J is TRBJ2-7; D assignment may be TRBD1 or TRBD2 (5 bases each). Germline V gene sequence: CDR1 SGHNT, CDR2 YYREEE (reference sequence). V dropped 4 bases and J dropped 0 bases, with 11 bases sitting between them. The CDR3 runs 14 residues.

This chain links TRBV6-4 with TRBJ2-7; 7 bases line up with TRBD2. The CDR3 is made up of 13 amino acids. The germline gives CDR1 MRHNA, CDR2 SNTAGT. With 9 bases clipped from V and 5 bases from J, the junction kept 10 bases outside the gene matches. The CDR3 region is CASSQGGANEQYF. The CDR3, as DNA: TGTGCCAGTAGCCAGGGAGGGGCGAACGAGCAGTACTTC.

The J gene is TRBJ2-7, the V gene TRBV7-6; D call uncertain. Trimming removed 2 bases at V and 3 bases at J, with 8 bases between. The CDR3 runs to 13 residues. In germline, CDR1 is SGHVS, CDR2 FNYEAQ. As DNA, the CDR3 is TGTGCCAGCAGCTTAAGGGTAGGCTACGAGCAGTACTTC. Its translation is CASSLRVGYEQYF.

This chain connects TRBV11-3 to TRBJ2-3; tentative D call: TRBD2 (6 bases). The germline V gene has CDR1 SGHNT and CDR2 YENEEA. V gave up 1 base and J gave up 6 bases, with 11 bases separating them. The CDR3 covers 14 residues. Here the CDR3 DNA reads TGTGCCAGCAGCTTAGGTGGGCGGGGTGATACGCAGTATTTT. Translating it yields CASSLGGRGDTQYF.

The chain has TRBV5-4 and TRBJ1-2; no definite D call. CDR3 size: 15 residues. The V gene lost 3 bases and the J gene lost 1 base, with 13 bases spanning the gap. CDR1 SGHNT and CDR2 YYREEE come from the germline V gene (reference sequence). The CDR3 protein is CASSSGQRLNYGYTF. The CDR3 DNA follows: TGTGCCAGCAGCTCTGGCCAACGACTTAACTATGGCTACACCTTC.

This rearrangement joins TRBV27 to TRBJ2-1; D is possibly TRBD1 or TRBD2 (5 bases each). V lost 5 bases and J 2 bases, leaving 10 bases between the germline ends. The CDR3 length is 14 residues. The V gene's germline CDR1 is MNHEY and CDR2 SMNVEV (reference sequence). CDR3: CASSRDDPYNEQFF. CDR3 nucleotide sequence: TGTGCCAGCAGTAGGGACGACCCCTACAATGAGCAGTTCTTC.

The gene calls are TRBV11-2 and TRBJ2-7; the match to TRBD1 covers 7 bases. CDR1 and CDR2 (germline): SGHAT, FQNNGV. V trimming: 5 bases; J trimming: 3 bases; junction bases outside the gene matches: 7. The CDR3 runs 14 residues. CDR3 nucleotides: TGTGCCAGCAGCCCCGGACAGGTTAGCTACGAGCAGTACTTC. Its protein product is CASSPGQVSYEQYF.

The chain carries TRBV6-5 and TRBJ1-1; 11 bases map to TRBD1. This CDR3 is built from 15 residues. The germline CDR1 and CDR2 sequences are MNHEY and SVGAGI. The junction had 4 bases not matched to a gene; V was cut back by 3 bases and J by 4 bases. The DNA for the CDR3 is TGTGCCAGCAGTTATGGGACAGGGGGAGGCACTGAAGCTTTCTTT. It yields the protein CASSYGTGGGTEAFF.

The chain combines TRBV6-6 with TRBJ2-2; D gene ambiguous. The CDR3 runs to 12 residues. Trimming took 4 bases from V and 9 from J, leaving 9 bases between them. Germline V lookup: CDR1 MNHNY, CDR2 SVGAGI (reference sequence). The CDR3 nucleotides read TGTGCCAGCAGTTTTGAACCCCGGGAGCTGTTTTTT. Translated, it gives CASSFEPRELFF.

The chain employs TRBV6-1 and TRBJ2-3, with D possibly matching TRBD2 (6 bases). Trimming left V 0 bases short and J 4 bases short, with 8 bases between. This CDR3 spans 14 amino acids. Per the germline V gene, CDR1 is MNHNS and CDR2 is SASEGT. In DNA form, the CDR3 reads TGTGCCAGCAGTGAAGCAGGGACTTCAGATACGCAGTATTTT. It yields the protein CASSEAGTSDTQYF.

In DNA form, the CDR3 reads TGCAGTGCTAGCCAGCCCAATGAGCAGTTCTTC. Translation: CSASQPNEQFF. This chain connects TRBV20-1 to TRBJ2-1, with D unresolved. The CDR3 is 11 residues long. The V gene lost 3 bases and the J gene lost 6 bases, with 6 bases spanning the gap. CDR1 and CDR2 (germline): DFQATT, SNEGSKA (reference sequence).

The sample holds a few counts of this clone. The gene calls are TRBV6-5 and TRBJ2-2; D gene uncertain. Germline CDR1 and CDR2: MNHEY and SVGAGI. The V gene lost 5 bases and the J gene lost 7 bases, with 11 bases spanning the gap. The CDR3 is 13 residues long. Written as DNA, the CDR3 is TGTGCCAGCAGTACCGTTCGTGGCGGGGAGCTGTTTTTT. It translates to CASSTVRGGELFF.

The genes are TRBV28 and TRBJ1-4; D unclear. The CDR3 consists of 11 residues. In germline, CDR1 is MDHEN, CDR2 SYDVKM. Trimming pared 10 bases from V and 7 bases from J, leaving 10 bases between. The CDR3 coding sequence is TGTGCCACCTTGAACACTGAAAAACTGTTTTTT. Its translation is CATLNTEKLFF.